This TCR beta chain was captured in a study of T cell responses to AZD1222 COVID-19 vaccine. Assay used: immunoSEQ multiplex PCR; TCRdb lists only in-frame clones, some missing. The repertoire includes some 100,000 clones, roughly 90% of them detected once, and about 3.4% sits in the top ten. The CDR3 loop spans 15 amino acids. The V gene lost 2 bases and the J gene lost 1 base, with 11 bases spanning the gap. CDR1 MNHEY and CDR2 SVGAGI come from the germline V gene. To note about this clone: Its matching antigen is unknown.

General study findings and limits: Donors skewed white British and female; clonal diversity was possibly underestimated. Recipients of two AZD1222 doses showed rising Spike-specific TCR breadth and depth.

The material sequenced was peripheral blood, taken 28 days after the second AZD1222 dose. The clonotype originates from an adult who received the AZD1222 COVID-19 vaccine. The chain is built from TRBV6-5 and TRBJ1-1; D not resolved. The CDR3 nucleotides are TGTGCCAGCAGTTACATCCCGGCCCAGAACACTGAAGCTTTCTTT. Protein product: CASSYIPAQNTEAFF.